This is a list of T cell receptor beta chains from one sample in a study of cytomegalovirus exposure and HLA in healthy donors. Using immunoSEQ multiplex PCR, the repertoire was profiled, and TCRdb retains in-frame clones only, with some absent. The data hold 100,000 to 120,000 clones, with around 66% observed a single time. The sample consisted of PBMCs. The receptors here all came from a man aged 18 to 30 in good health and CMV-seropositive. Each CDR3 is given with its conserved first and last residue. Each record gives: CDR3 protein, CDR3 DNA, clone size, V gene, J gene, D gene. D genes are given only for firm matches. Only part of the rows carry a size: once, few, many, or a class if the clone is expanded.

CSVEEGGGYEQYF	TGCAGCGTTGAAGAAGGGGGGGGCTACGAGCAGTACTTC	NA	TRBV29-1	TRBJ2-7	NA
CASSLGDSSATNEKLFF	TGTGCCAGCAGCTTAGGGGACAGCTCTGCAACTAATGAAAAACTGTTTTTT	NA	TRBV7-8	TRBJ1-4	TRBD1
CASSLDARSNQPQHF	TGCGCCAGCAGCTTGGATGCTCGGAGCAATCAGCCCCAGCATTTT	few	TRBV5-1	TRBJ1-5	NA
CASSSTPSESIYGYTF	TGTGCCAGCAGCTCCACCCCTAGCGAGTCTATCTATGGCTACACCTTC	NA	TRBV7-2	TRBJ1-2	NA
CASSPPVGGDTEAFF	TGTGCCAGCTCACCACCGGTAGGGGGCGATACTGAAGCTTTCTTT	few	TRBV18	TRBJ1-1	TRBD1
CASSLPGHETQYF	TGCGCCAGCAGCTTACCAGGCCACGAGACCCAGTACTTC	NA	TRBV5-1	TRBJ2-5	NA
CASSSTGDSPYEQYF	TGCGCCAGCAGCTCGACAGGGGATTCCCCCTACGAGCAGTACTTC	NA	TRBV5-1	TRBJ2-7	TRBD1
CASRATGLNQPQHF	TGTGCCAGCAGAGCGACAGGTCTCAATCAGCCCCAGCATTTT	NA	TRBV6-1	TRBJ1-5	NA
CAIGKGEENTGELFF	TGTGCCATCGGAAAGGGGGAAGAGAACACCGGGGAGCTGTTTTTT	NA	TRBV10-3	TRBJ2-2	NA
CASSLRQGSARTQHF	TGTGCCAGCAGCTTGCGACAGGGGTCCGCGAGGACCCAGCATTTT	NA	TRBV5-6	TRBJ1-5	TRBD1
CASSQDNGQAKKAFF	TGTGCCAGCAGCCAAGATAACGGACAAGCTAAAAAAGCTTTCTTT	few	TRBV4-2	TRBJ1-1	NA
CSVDTTETYNYGYTF	TGCAGCGTTGACACCACGGAGACGTACAACTATGGCTACACCTTC	NA	TRBV29-1	TRBJ1-2	NA
CASSLGGLKETQYF	TGCGCCAGCAGCTTGGGAGGACTTAAAGAGACCCAGTACTTC	NA	TRBV5-1	TRBJ2-5	NA
CASGSSGGKETQYF	TGTGCTAGTGGTTCCAGCGGGGGGAAAGAGACCCAGTACTTC	NA	TRBV12-5	TRBJ2-5	TRBD2
CASSPFGGELFF	TGTGCCAGCAGCCCCTTCGGTGGGGAGCTGTTTTTT	NA	TRBV11-2	TRBJ2-2	NA
CSVQRGLETQYF	TGCAGCGTACAAAGGGGGCTGGAGACCCAGTACTTC	NA	TRBV29-1	TRBJ2-5	TRBD1
CASSGRGYNEQFF	TGCGCCAGCAGCGGGAGGGGGTACAATGAGCAGTTCTTC	NA	TRBV5-1	TRBJ2-1	NA
CASSSGTALSYEQYF	TGTGCCAGCAGTTCCGGGACAGCGCTCTCCTACGAGCAGTACTTC	NA	TRBV28	TRBJ2-7	TRBD1
CASSKQGANEKLFF	TGTGCCAGCAGCAAACAGGGGGCTAATGAAAAACTGTTTTTT	NA	TRBV5-4	TRBJ1-4	TRBD1
CASSTAGTGGNEQFF	TGTGCCAGCAGCACCGCCGGGACAGGGGGCAATGAGCAGTTCTTC	NA	TRBV5-6	TRBJ2-1	TRBD1
CASTLDRSDQPQHF	TGTGCCAGCACCCTAGACAGAAGTGATCAGCCCCAGCATTTT	NA	TRBV28	TRBJ1-5	NA
CASSPSFQETQYF	TGTGCCAGCAGCCCCTCCTTCCAAGAGACCCAGTACTTC	NA	TRBV7-2	TRBJ2-5	NA
CASSQGTGGEEAFF	TGCGCCAGCAGCCAAGGGACAGGGGGGGAGGAAGCTTTCTTT	NA	TRBV4-1	TRBJ1-1	TRBD1
CSAWTEETQYF	TGCAGTGCATGGACAGAAGAGACCCAGTACTTC	NA	TRBV20-1	TRBJ2-5	NA
CASSLARLAGVSYEQYF	TGTGCCAGCAGCTTAGCCCGACTAGCGGGGGTATCCTACGAGCAGTACTTC	NA	TRBV7-2	TRBJ2-7	TRBD2
CASSLGGSGNTIYF	TGCGCCAGCAGCTTAGGCGGGTCTGGAAACACCATATATTTT	NA	TRBV5-1	TRBJ1-3	NA
CASSPMGGGYNEQFF	TGTGCCAGCAGTCCCATGGGCGGGGGGTACAATGAGCAGTTCTTC	once	TRBV6-1	TRBJ2-1	TRBD2
CASSFLAGGPRFF	TGCGCCAGCAGCTTTCTAGCGGGGGGGCCGCGGTTCTTC	once	TRBV5-1	TRBJ2-1	TRBD2
CASSPWTGFTYEQYF	TGTGCCAGCAGCCCTTGGACAGGGTTCACCTACGAGCAGTACTTC	NA	TRBV7-9	TRBJ2-7	TRBD1
CASSERGSEAFF	TGTGCCAGCAGTGAAAGAGGGAGTGAAGCTTTCTTT	NA	TRBV6-1	TRBJ1-1	NA
CASSLGGVETQYF	TGTGCCAGCAGCTTGGGGGGGGTGGAGACCCAGTACTTC	NA	TRBV7-9	TRBJ2-5	TRBD2
CASSSTSGTLYNEQFF	TGTGCCAGCAGTTCGACTAGCGGGACCCTCTACAATGAGCAGTTCTTC	NA	TRBV25-1	TRBJ2-1	TRBD2
CASSSDREYEQYF	TGTGCCAGCAGCTCAGACAGGGAGTACGAGCAGTACTTC	few	TRBV5-6	TRBJ2-7	TRBD1
CASSPSRRRAEGLRVYEQYF	TGCGCCAGCAGTCCGTCAAGGAGGAGAGCCGAGGGTTTAAGGGTTTACGAGCAGTACTTC	few	TRBV23-1	TRBJ2-7	NA
CASSPGSQNTEAFF	TGCGCCAGCAGCCCCGGGTCTCAGAACACTGAAGCTTTCTTT	NA	TRBV4-1	TRBJ1-1	NA
CASSFTGGRTEAFF	TGTGCCAGCAGCTTTACGGGGGGGCGGACTGAAGCTTTCTTT	NA	TRBV5-5	TRBJ1-1	NA
CASSPTGNTGELFF	TGCGCCAGCAGCCCGACAGGAAACACCGGGGAGCTGTTTTTT	NA	TRBV5-1	TRBJ2-2	NA
CASSRDRGYENTIYF	TGTGCCAGCAGCCGCGACAGGGGGTATGAAAACACCATATACTTT	few	TRBV6-1	TRBJ1-3	TRBD1
CASSRSTGVGTEAFF	TGCGCCAGCAGTAGAAGTACAGGGGTAGGAACTGAAGCTTTCTTT	few	TRBV10-1	TRBJ1-1	TRBD1
CSVGWAGNEKLFF	TGCAGCGTCGGATGGGCGGGAAATGAAAAACTGTTTTTT	NA	TRBV29-1	TRBJ1-4	NA
CARYRQGTEAFF	TGCGCCAGGTATCGTCAGGGCACTGAAGCTTTCTTT	NA	TRBV5-1	TRBJ1-1	NA
CASSLAVGGTSYEQYF	TGCGCCAGCAGCTTGGCGGTCGGGGGGACTTCCTACGAGCAGTACTTC	once	TRBV5-1	TRBJ2-7	TRBD2